These 9 T cell receptor beta chains were all obtained from the same sample, sequenced in a study of blood T cells in healthy people across ages. Primed by a sample-barcoded 5' primer and a J-beta primer mix, a second PCR proceeded for about 6 to 12 cycles. TCRdb reprocessed the 5' RACE reads with MiXCR, giving one entry per CDR3 protein. The profile shows about 730,000 distinct CDR3 sequences, roughly 47% of them singletons. Sequenced material: blood. The receptors originated from a woman aged 60-70 years in good health.

As for this clonotype: The junction and the germline gene differ at one end; a read error may be behind it. This chain uses TRBV7-2 with TRBJ2-3; the match to TRBD2 covers 9 bases. The CDR3 covers 16 residues. Looked up from germline, CDR1 is SGHTA and CDR2 is FQGNSA. CDR3 sequence: CASSRLAGVPPDTQYF. DNA for the CDR3: TGTGCCAGCAGCCGTTTAGCGGGAGTCCCCCCAGATACACAGTATTTT. Complete variable domain (other parts from reference TRBV7-2 and TRBJ2-3): GAGVSQSPSNKVTEKGKDVELRCDPISGHTALYWYRQSLGQGLEFLIYFQGNSAPDKSGLPSDRFSAERTGGSVSTLTIQRTQQEDSAVYLCASSRLAGVPPDTQYFGPGTRLTVL.

The rearrangement links TRBV27 to TRBJ2-7, with D perhaps given as TRBD1 or TRBD2 (5 bases each). The germline V and J ends were trimmed by 5 bases and 2 bases, with 13 bases remaining between them. The CDR3 is 14 amino acids. The germline gives CDR1 MNHEY, CDR2 SMNVEV (reference sequence). The CDR3 loop is CASSPRGDTYEQYF. The CDR3 DNA sequence: TGTGCCAGCAGTCCGAGAGGGGATACCTACGAGCAGTACTTC.

The J gene is TRBJ1-3, the V gene TRBV7-6, with a weak D call TRBD1 (6 bases). V gave up 3 bases and J gave up 4 bases, with 10 bases separating them. Germline CDR1 SGHVS, CDR2 FNYEAQ. CDR3 length: 14 amino acids. CDR3 coding DNA: TGTGCCAGCAGCTTTGGGGGCGCCGGAAACACCATATATTTT. Translating gives CASSFGGAGNTIYF.

Only a few counts were recorded for this clonotype. J is TRBJ2-1 and V is TRBV7-6; D call uncertain. This CDR3 spans 17 amino acids. The germline gives CDR1 SGHVS, CDR2 FNYEAQ. V was shortened by 5 bases and J by 0 bases, with 17 bases between the two germline ends. CDR3 sequence (DNA): TGTGCCAGCAGCCCCCAGAAGGATTACCACTCCTACAATGAGCAGTTCTTC. Translation: CASSPQKDYHSYNEQFF.

This clonotype has at least ten counts. This rearrangement joins TRBV25-1 to TRBJ2-4; 9 positions agree with TRBD1. The trim removed 1 base at V and 0 bases at J, leaving 4 bases unmatched. Germline V gene data show CDR1 as MGHDK and CDR2 as SYGVNS. The CDR3 sequence is 17 residues long. Here the CDR3 DNA reads TGTGCCAGCAGTGAATTGGGGACAGGGTTAGCCAAAAACATTCAGTACTTC. This encodes CASSELGTGLAKNIQYF.

The chain combines TRBV3-1 with TRBJ2-7; perhaps TRBD2 as D (5 bases). The CDR3 loop spans 12 amino acids. Germline V gives CDR1 LGHDT, CDR2 YNNKEL (reference sequence). V gave up 2 bases and J gave up 7 bases, with 9 bases separating them. The CDR3 is CASSQRRKEQYF. The CDR3, as DNA: TGTGCCAGCAGCCAACGGAGGAAGGAGCAGTACTTC.

This clonotype showed up many times. This chain links TRBV6-5 with TRBJ2-7, with D possibly matching TRBD2 (6 bases). Germline-derived CDR1 and CDR2 are MNHEY and SVGAGI. CDR3 length: 14 amino acids. V was clipped by 0 bases and J by 2 bases, with 8 bases between them. The CDR3 sequence: CASSYSGGTYEQYF. The CDR3 DNA reads TGTGCCAGCAGTTACTCGGGAGGAACCTACGAGCAGTACTTC.

The gene calls are TRBV9 and TRBJ2-1, with 7 bases lining up with TRBD1. CDR3 size: 15 residues. Trimming removed 1 base from V and 3 bases from J; junction bases left unmatched: 4. Germline V gene sequence: CDR1 SGDLS, CDR2 YYNGEE. CDR3 coding DNA: TGTGCCAGCAGCGTAACAGGGACAGTCTACAATGAGCAGTTCTTC. Translation: CASSVTGTVYNEQFF.

This clonotype is a singleton in its sample. This chain links TRBV12-3 or TRBV12-4 with TRBJ1-1, with TRBD1 as a possible D gene (6 bases). The CDR3 runs to 14 residues. Trimming pared 4 bases from V and 5 bases from J, leaving 14 bases between. The CDR3 here is CASSSGVRGTEAFF. CDR3 coding DNA: TGTGCCAGCAGTTCAGGGGTCCGGGGAACTGAAGCTTTCTTT.